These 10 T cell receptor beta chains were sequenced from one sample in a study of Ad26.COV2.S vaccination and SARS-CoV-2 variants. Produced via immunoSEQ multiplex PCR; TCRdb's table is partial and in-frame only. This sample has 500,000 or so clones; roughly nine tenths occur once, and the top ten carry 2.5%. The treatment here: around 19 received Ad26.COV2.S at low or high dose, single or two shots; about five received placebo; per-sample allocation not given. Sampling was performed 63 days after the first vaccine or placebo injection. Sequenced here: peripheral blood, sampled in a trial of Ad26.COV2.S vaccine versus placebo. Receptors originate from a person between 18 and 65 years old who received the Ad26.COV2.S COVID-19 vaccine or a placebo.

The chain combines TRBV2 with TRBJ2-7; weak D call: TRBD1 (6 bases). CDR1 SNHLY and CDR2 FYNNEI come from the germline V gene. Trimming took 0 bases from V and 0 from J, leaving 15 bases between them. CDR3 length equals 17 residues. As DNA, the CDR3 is TGTGCCAGCAGTGAAGCTAGGGGGACACCTAGCTCCTACGAGCAGTACTTC. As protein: CASSEARGTPSSYEQYF. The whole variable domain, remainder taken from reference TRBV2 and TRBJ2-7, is EPEVTQTPSHQVTQMGQEVILRCVPISNHLYFYWYRQILGQKVEFLVSFYNNEISEKSEIFDDQFSVERPDGSNFTLKIRSTKLEDSAMYFCASSEARGTPSSYEQYFGPGTRLTVT.

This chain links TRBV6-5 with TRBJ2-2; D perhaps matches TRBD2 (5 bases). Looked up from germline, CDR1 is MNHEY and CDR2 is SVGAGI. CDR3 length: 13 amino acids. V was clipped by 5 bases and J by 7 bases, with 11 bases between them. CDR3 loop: CASSTGSFGELFF. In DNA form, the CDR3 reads TGTGCCAGCAGTACGGGATCGTTCGGGGAGCTGTTTTTT.

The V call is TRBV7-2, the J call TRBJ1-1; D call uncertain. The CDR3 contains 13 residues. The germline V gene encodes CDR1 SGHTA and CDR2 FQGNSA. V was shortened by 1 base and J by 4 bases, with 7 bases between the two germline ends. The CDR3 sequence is CASSLVTPTEAFF. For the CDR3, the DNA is TGTGCCAGCAGCTTAGTGACTCCCACTGAAGCTTTCTTT.

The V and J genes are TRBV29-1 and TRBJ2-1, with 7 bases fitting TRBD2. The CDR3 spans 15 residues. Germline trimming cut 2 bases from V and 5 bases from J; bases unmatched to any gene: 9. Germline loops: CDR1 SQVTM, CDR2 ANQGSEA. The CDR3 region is CSVERRGEVDNEQFF. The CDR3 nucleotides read TGCAGCGTTGAACGCCGGGGGGAGGTCGACAATGAGCAGTTCTTC.

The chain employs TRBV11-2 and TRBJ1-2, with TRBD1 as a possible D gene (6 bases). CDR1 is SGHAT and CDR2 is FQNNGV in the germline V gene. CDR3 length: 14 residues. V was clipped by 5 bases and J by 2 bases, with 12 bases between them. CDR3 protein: CASSPLGGNYGYTF. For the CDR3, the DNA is TGTGCCAGCAGCCCCCTCGGGGGCAACTATGGCTACACCTTC.

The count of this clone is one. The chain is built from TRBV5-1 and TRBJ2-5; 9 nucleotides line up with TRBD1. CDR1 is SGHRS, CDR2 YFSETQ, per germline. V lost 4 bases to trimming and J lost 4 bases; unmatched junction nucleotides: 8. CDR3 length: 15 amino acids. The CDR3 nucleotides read TGCGCCAGCAGCGAACCCACAGGGGGCCTAGAGACCCAGTACTTC. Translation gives CASSEPTGGLETQYF.

DNA for the CDR3: TGTGCCAGTAAATCCTCAGCAGGGGGCGAGCAGTACTTC. Residues: CASKSSAGGEQYF. The genes are TRBV19 and TRBJ2-7; 7 bases agree with TRBD1. The germline CDR1 and CDR2 sequences are LNHDA and SQIVND (reference sequence). There are 13 residues in the CDR3. The trim removed 7 bases at V and 6 bases at J, leaving 9 bases unmatched. Full variable domain (remainder filled in from reference TRBV19 and TRBJ2-7): DGGITQSPKYLFRKEGQNVTLSCEQNLNHDAMYWYRQDPGQGLRLIYYSQIVNDFQKGDIAEGYSVSREKKESFPLTVTSAQKNPTAFYLCASKSSAGGEQYFGPGTRLTVT.

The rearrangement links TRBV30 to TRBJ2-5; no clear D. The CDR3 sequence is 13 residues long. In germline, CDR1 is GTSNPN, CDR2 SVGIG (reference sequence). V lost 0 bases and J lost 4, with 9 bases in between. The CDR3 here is CAWSVGFRETQYF. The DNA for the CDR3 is TGTGCCTGGAGTGTAGGCTTCCGAGAGACCCAGTACTTC.

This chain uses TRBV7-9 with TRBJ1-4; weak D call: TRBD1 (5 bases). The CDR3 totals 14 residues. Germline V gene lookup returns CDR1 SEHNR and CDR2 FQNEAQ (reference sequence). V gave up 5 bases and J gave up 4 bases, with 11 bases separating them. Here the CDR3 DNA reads TGTGCCAGCAGCCCCTGGGACGTTAATGAAAAACTGTTTTTT. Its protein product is CASSPWDVNEKLFF.

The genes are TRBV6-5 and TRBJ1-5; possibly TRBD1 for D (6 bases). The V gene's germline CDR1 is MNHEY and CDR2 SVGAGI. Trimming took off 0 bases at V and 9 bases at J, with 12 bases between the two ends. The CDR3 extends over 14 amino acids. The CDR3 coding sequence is TGTGCCAGCAGTTACTCCGGGGGCTCGGGGCCCCAGCATTTT. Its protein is CASSYSGGSGPQHF.